This TCR beta chain originates from a study of blood T cell repertoires in COVID-19. Overall study: Both acute and convalescent COVID-19 samples were obtained from the United States, Italy and Spain. Nucleic acid was either cDNA or gDNA, and it came from T cells, B-cell-depleted T cells, or PBMCs.

The germline V and J ends were trimmed by 5 bases and 6 bases, with 3 bases remaining between them. The CDR3 is made up of 10 amino acids. In the original workflow: Estimates of nucleated cell counts were drawn from the amplification of reference gene primers. Libraries were prepared by immunoSEQ multiplex PCR; TCRdb keeps only in-frame clonotypes and omits some of them. That table is the source of V, J and clone size, and D and trimming were worked out from the DNA. The sample consists of some 150,000 clones, approximately 79% of them appearing once. V is TRBV6-7 and J is TRBJ2-3; D is undetermined. TRBV6-7 is an ORF; its function is uncertain. The sequence was obtained from a man in his fifties with active or convalescent COVID-19. The sample comprised peripheral blood. This CDR3 is CASSLDTQYF. The CDR3, as DNA: TGTGCCAGCAGTCTTGATACGCAGTATTTT.